This record looks at one T cell receptor (beta chain) sequence and its context. Its specificity is unknown. While unrecorded immune exposures were likely, the donors were nominally healthy when sampled. The sample originates from a study of cytomegalovirus exposure and HLA in healthy donors. Whole-study findings and limits: Investigators reported fewer than 200 TCR beta chains as tied to cytomegalovirus. The study found most TCR sequences rare, yet found some public TCRs in many donors. Certain sequence variants were highly shared and formed a cluster, and this cluster was likely a sequencing artifact.

PCR involved 60 Vbeta and 13 Jbeta primers. The data were produced by immunoSEQ multiplex PCR, yet TCRdb's version contains in-frame clones alone and is incomplete. The sample has nearly 110,000 clones, 82% seen once. The germline V gene encodes CDR1 SGHRS and CDR2 YFSETQ. With V trimmed by 7 bases and J by 0 bases, 2 bases remained unmatched. This CDR3 has 15 residues. V is TRBV5-1 and J is TRBJ2-1, with 12 bases aligning to TRBD2. This receptor was obtained from a man aged 50 or older in good health and CMV-seronegative. The sequenced sample was PBMCs. CDR3 sequence (DNA): TGCGCCAGCCTAGCGGGGGGGAGCTCCTACAATGAGCAGTTCTTC. Translation: CASLAGGSSYNEQFF.